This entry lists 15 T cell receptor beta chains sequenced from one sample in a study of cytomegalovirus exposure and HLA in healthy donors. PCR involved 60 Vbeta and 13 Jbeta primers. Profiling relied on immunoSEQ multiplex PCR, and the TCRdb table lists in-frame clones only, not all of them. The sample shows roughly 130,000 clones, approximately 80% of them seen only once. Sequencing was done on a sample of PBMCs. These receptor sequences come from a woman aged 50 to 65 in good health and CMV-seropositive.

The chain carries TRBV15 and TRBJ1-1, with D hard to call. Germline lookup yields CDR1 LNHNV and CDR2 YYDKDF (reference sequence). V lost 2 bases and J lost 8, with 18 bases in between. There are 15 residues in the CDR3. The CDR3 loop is CATSRPPHGLIEAFF. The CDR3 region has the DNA TGTGCCACCAGCAGACCCCCCCACGGACTGATAGAAGCTTTCTTT.

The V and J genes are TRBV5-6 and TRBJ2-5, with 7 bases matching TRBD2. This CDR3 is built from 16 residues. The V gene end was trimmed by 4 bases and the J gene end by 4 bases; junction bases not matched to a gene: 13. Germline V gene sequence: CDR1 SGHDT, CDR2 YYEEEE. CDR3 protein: CASSLPRTGGVETQYF. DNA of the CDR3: TGTGCCAGCAGCCTTCCCCGGACTGGGGGGGTAGAGACCCAGTACTTC.

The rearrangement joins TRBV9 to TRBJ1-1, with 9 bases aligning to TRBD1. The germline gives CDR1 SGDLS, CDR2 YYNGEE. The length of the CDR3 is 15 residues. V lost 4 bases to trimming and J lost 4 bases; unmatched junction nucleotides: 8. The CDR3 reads CASSTLQGAATEAFF. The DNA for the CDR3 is TGTGCCAGCAGCACTTTACAGGGGGCTGCCACTGAAGCTTTCTTT.

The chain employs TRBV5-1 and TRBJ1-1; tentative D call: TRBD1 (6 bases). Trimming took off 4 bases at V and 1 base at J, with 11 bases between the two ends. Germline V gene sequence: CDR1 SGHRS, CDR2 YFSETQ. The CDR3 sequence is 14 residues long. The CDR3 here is CASSPTGENTEAFF. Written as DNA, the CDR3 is TGCGCCAGCAGCCCGACAGGTGAGAACACTGAAGCTTTCTTT.

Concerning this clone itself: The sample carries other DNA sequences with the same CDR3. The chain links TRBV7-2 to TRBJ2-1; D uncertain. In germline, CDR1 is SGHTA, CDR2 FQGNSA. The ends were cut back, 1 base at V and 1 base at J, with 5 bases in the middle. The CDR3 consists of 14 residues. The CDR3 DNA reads TGTGCCAGCAGCTTAGGGAGTTCCTACAATGAGCAGTTCTTC. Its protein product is CASSLGSSYNEQFF.

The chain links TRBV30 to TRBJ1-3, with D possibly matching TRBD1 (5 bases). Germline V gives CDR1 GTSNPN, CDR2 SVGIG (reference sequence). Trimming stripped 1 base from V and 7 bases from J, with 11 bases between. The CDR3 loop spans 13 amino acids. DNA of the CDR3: TGTGCCTGGAGTGCTGGCGGGGGTAACACCATATATTTT. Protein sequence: CAWSAGGGNTIYF.

Written as DNA, the CDR3 is TGCAGCGTCAACTTACAGGGGAGGAACACTGAAGCTTTCTTT. The encoded protein is CSVNLQGRNTEAFF. The J gene is TRBJ1-1, the V gene TRBV29-1; 7 bases line up with TRBD1. The CDR3 extends over 14 amino acids. V was pared by 6 bases and J by 1 base, with 8 bases of the junction left unmatched. Germline CDR1 and CDR2: SQVTM and ANQGSEA.

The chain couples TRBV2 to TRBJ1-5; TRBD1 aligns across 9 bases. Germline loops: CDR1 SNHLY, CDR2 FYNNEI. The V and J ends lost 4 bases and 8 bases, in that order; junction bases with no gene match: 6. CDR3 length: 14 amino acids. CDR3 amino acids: CASSGTGALEPQHF. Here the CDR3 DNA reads TGTGCCAGCAGTGGGACAGGGGCCCTTGAGCCCCAGCATTTT.

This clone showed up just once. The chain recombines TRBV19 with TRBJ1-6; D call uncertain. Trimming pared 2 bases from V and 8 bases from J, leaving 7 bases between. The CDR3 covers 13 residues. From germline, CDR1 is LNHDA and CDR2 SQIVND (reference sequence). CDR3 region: CASSIQRDSPLHF. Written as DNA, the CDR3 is TGTGCCAGTAGTATACAGAGGGATTCACCCCTCCACTTT.

The CDR3 DNA reads as TGTGCCAGCAGCCTACTGCAGGGCACAGATACGCAGTATTTT. Its translation: CASSLLQGTDTQYF. V is TRBV5-6 and J is TRBJ2-3, with no clear D. V lost 4 bases, J lost 1 base, and 10 bases lay in between. From germline, CDR1 is SGHDT and CDR2 YYEEEE. The CDR3 is 14 residues long.

For the CDR3, the DNA is TGTGCCAGCAGTTTATTTGACAGGTTTTCTGAAGCTTTCTTT. Translated, it gives CASSLFDRFSEAFF. The genes are TRBV28 and TRBJ1-1, with a possible D match to TRBD1 (6 bases). The CDR3 runs to 14 residues. Trimming left V 1 base short and J 6 bases short, with 12 bases between. Germline CDR1 is MDHEN and CDR2 is SYDVKM.

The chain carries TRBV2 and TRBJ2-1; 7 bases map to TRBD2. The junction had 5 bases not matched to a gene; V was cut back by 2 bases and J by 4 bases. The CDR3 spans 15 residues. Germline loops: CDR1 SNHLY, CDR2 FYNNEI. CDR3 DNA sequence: TGTGCCAGCAGTGAACCGGGGGGTGTATACAATGAGCAGTTCTTC. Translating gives CASSEPGGVYNEQFF.

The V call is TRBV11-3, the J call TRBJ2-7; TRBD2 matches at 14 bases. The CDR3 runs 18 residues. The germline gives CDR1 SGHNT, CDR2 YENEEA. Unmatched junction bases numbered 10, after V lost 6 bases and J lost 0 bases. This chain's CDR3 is CASRRPGLAGASSYEQYF. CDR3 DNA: TGTGCCAGCAGGCGCCCGGGACTAGCGGGGGCTAGCTCCTACGAGCAGTACTTC.

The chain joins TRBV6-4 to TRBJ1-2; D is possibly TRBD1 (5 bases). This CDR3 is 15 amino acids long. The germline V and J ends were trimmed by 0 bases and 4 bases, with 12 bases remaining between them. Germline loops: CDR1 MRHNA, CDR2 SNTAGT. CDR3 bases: TGTGCCAGCAGTGACTCGATTAGGAGGGGCTATGGCTACACCTTC. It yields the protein CASSDSIRRGYGYTF.

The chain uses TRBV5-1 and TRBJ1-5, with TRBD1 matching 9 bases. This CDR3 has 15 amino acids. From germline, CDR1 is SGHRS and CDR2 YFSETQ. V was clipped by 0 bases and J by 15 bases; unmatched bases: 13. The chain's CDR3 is CASSLDGTGQGVSHF. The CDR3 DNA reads TGCGCCAGCAGCTTGGACGGGACAGGGCAAGGGGTTTCGCATTTT.